This T cell receptor beta chain was recovered during a study of blood T cell repertoires in COVID-19. TCRdb's table, derived via immunoSEQ multiplex PCR, lists solely in-frame clones and lacks some. The sample gives roughly 54,000 clones, under 90% of which show up once; approximately 2.6% is in the top ten. This CDR3 spans 12 amino acids. Germline values: CDR1 SEHNR, CDR2 FQNEAQ (reference sequence). The V end lost 8 bases, the J end lost 4 bases, and 12 bases lay between the germline ends. The chain links TRBV7-9 to TRBJ2-7, with D possibly being TRBD1 (5 bases). The sample was peripheral blood. The TCR was taken from a man between 50 and 59 years old with acute or convalescent COVID-19. The CDR3 DNA reads TGTGCCAGCGGCTGGGGCGGATACGAGCAGTACTTC. Translated: CASGWGGYEQYF.